Shown below are 20 T cell receptor beta chains from a single sample sequenced in a study of cytomegalovirus exposure and HLA in healthy donors. This PCR relied on a set of 60 Vbeta primers and 13 Jbeta primers. Generated by immunoSEQ multiplex PCR, the TCRdb table keeps only in-frame clones and is missing some. The sample has about 130,000 clones, over 75% seen once; the top ten hold almost 6%. The sequenced sample was PBMCs. The receptors originated from a woman aged 40 to 49 in good health and CMV-seropositive.

This sequence joins TRBV27 and TRBJ2-7; D not certain. Germline V gene lookup returns CDR1 MNHEY and CDR2 SMNVEV (reference sequence). The CDR3 is made up of 12 amino acids. Trimming removed 4 bases at V and 4 bases at J, with 8 bases between. The CDR3 region is CASSYALYEQYF. CDR3 bases: TGTGCCAGCAGTTACGCGCTTTACGAGCAGTACTTC.

This clone was seen once. CDR3: CASSVARGYPGGTIYF. CDR3 sequence (DNA): TGTGCCAGCAGCGTTGCCAGGGGGTATCCTGGGGGCACCATATATTTT. This rearrangement joins TRBV9 to TRBJ1-3, with 7 positions matching TRBD1. V was pared by 2 bases and J by 9 bases, with 14 bases of the junction left unmatched. Looked up from germline, CDR1 is SGDLS and CDR2 is YYNGEE. This CDR3 is built from 16 residues.

This clone was detected only a few times. V gene TRBV5-1 combines with J gene TRBJ2-3; TRBD2 matches at 10 bases. CDR1 is SGHRS, CDR2 YFSETQ, per germline. Trimming took 3 bases from V and 5 from J; bases not matched to a gene: 9. This CDR3 contains 16 residues. The DNA of the CDR3 is TGCGCCAGCAGCTGGCGGCTAGCGGGGGTGGAAGATACGCAGTATTTT. Its protein is CASSWRLAGVEDTQYF.

J is TRBJ2-4 and V is TRBV9; D may be TRBD2 (5 bases). Germline CDR1 SGDLS, CDR2 YYNGEE. The V and J ends lost 2 bases and 6 bases respectively, with 12 bases between them. The CDR3 covers 14 residues. CDR3 nucleotides: TGTGCCAGCAGCGTGGGAGTTGGTGGAAACATTCAGTACTTC. The encoded protein is CASSVGVGGNIQYF.

In its sample, this clone was seen a few times. J is TRBJ2-7 and V is TRBV10-3; 14 positions match TRBD2. The germline V gene encodes CDR1 ENHRY and CDR2 SYGVKD. The CDR3 is made up of 17 amino acids. The V gene end was trimmed by 3 bases and the J gene end by 5 bases; junction bases not matched to a gene: 9. CDR3 protein: CAISDPGTSGSRNEQYF. In DNA, the CDR3 is TGTGCCATCAGTGACCCAGGGACTAGCGGGAGTAGGAACGAGCAGTACTTC.

This clone was observed a few times. V gene TRBV5-5 combines with J gene TRBJ2-3, with D uncertain. The ends were cut back, 0 bases at V and 6 bases at J, with 8 bases in the middle. Germline V lookup: CDR1 SGHKS, CDR2 YYEKEE (reference sequence). The CDR3 is 13 residues long. The CDR3 loop reads CASSLVEWDTQYF. In nucleotides, the CDR3 is TGTGCCAGCAGCTTGGTCGAGTGGGATACGCAGTATTTT.

The V gene is TRBV5-1, the J gene TRBJ2-1; D is unclear. The CDR3 runs 12 residues. Trimming took 0 bases from V and 8 from J, leaving 6 bases between them. Germline lookup yields CDR1 SGHRS and CDR2 YFSETQ. The CDR3 here is CASSLAGYEQFF. CDR3 DNA: TGCGCCAGCAGCTTGGCAGGCTATGAGCAGTTCTTC. Full variable domain (outside the CDR3, taken from reference TRBV5-1 and TRBJ2-1): KAGVTQTPRYLIKTRGQQVTLSCSPISGHRSVSWYQQTPGQGLQFLFEYFSETQRNKGNFPGRFSGRQFSNSRSEMNVSTLELGDSALYLCASSLAGYEQFFGPGTRLTVL.

This rearrangement joins TRBV6-5 to TRBJ2-7; 8 nucleotides line up with TRBD2. The CDR3 extends over 14 amino acids. Germline V gives CDR1 MNHEY, CDR2 SVGAGI. Germline trimming cut 7 bases from V and 2 bases from J; bases unmatched to any gene: 7. CDR3 in DNA: TGTGCCAGCACCCTGAGCGGGGGTACCTACGAGCAGTACTTC. Amino acid sequence: CASTLSGGTYEQYF.

The sample holds a few counts of this clone. The chain uses TRBV15 and TRBJ2-3; 9 bases fit TRBD2. The J segment lost 1 base and the V segment lost 2 bases, leaving 4 bases of the junction unmatched. Germline V gene sequence: CDR1 LNHNV, CDR2 YYDKDF (reference sequence). The CDR3 totals 16 residues. The CDR3 region is CATSRLRTSGTDTQYF. The CDR3 bases are TGTGCCACCAGCAGACTGAGGACTAGCGGCACAGATACGCAGTATTTT.

This chain joins TRBV12-5 and TRBJ2-1; tentatively, D is TRBD2 (7 bases). Looked up from germline, CDR1 is LGHNT and CDR2 is FRNRAP. This CDR3 has 13 residues. Trimming removed 6 bases from V and 8 bases from J, with 14 bases in between. The CDR3 DNA reads TGTGCTAGTGGCGAAAGGGGGGGGGATGAGCAGTTCTTC. As protein: CASGERGGDEQFF.

The J gene is TRBJ1-1, the V gene TRBV6-5; the match to TRBD1 covers 8 bases. Germline values: CDR1 MNHEY, CDR2 SVGAGI. The junction had 3 bases not matched to a gene; V was cut back by 5 bases and J by 1 base. The CDR3 runs 14 residues. The CDR3 nucleotides read TGTGCCAGCAGTAGGGACAGGAAGAACACTGAAGCTTTCTTT. Its translation: CASSRDRKNTEAFF.

The genes are TRBV5-4 and TRBJ1-5; D is ambiguous. V was trimmed by 0 bases and J by 4 bases, leaving 8 bases between them. Per germline, CDR1 SGHNT and CDR2 YYREEE (reference sequence). CDR3 length: 14 amino acids. CDR3 in DNA: TGTGCCAGCAGCTTGGTTCCGGGGAATCAGCCCCAGCATTTT. Protein product: CASSLVPGNQPQHF.

The sample holds a few counts of this clone. J is TRBJ2-3 and V is TRBV7-6; 8 positions agree with TRBD1. Trimming cost V 2 bases and J 0 bases; bases outside gene matches: 4. Germline V gene sequence: CDR1 SGHVS, CDR2 FNYEAQ. There are 16 residues in the CDR3. This CDR3 reads CASSLSGQGSTDTQYF. The CDR3 nucleotides read TGTGCCAGCAGCTTAAGCGGACAGGGCAGCACAGATACGCAGTATTTT.

This chain uses TRBV13 with TRBJ1-1, with D unresolved. Trimming took 2 bases from V and 4 from J, leaving 14 bases between them. The CDR3 is made up of 15 amino acids. Germline lookup yields CDR1 PRHDT and CDR2 FYEKMQ (reference sequence). CDR3 sequence reads: CASSLRAGGGTEAFF. The CDR3 nucleotides are TGTGCCAGCAGCTTAAGAGCCGGAGGCGGCACTGAAGCTTTCTTT.

The chain has TRBV7-9 and TRBJ2-5; D may be TRBD1 (5 bases). Germline-derived CDR1 and CDR2 are SEHNR and FQNEAQ (reference sequence). Trimming shortened V by 5 bases and J by 5 bases, and 18 bases separated the two germline ends. The CDR3 runs to 15 residues. CDR3 DNA sequence: TGTGCCAGCAGCACCGACAGTCTTAAGGGGGAGACCCAGTACTTC. Translation gives CASSTDSLKGETQYF. Variable domain in full (rest from reference TRBV7-9 and TRBJ2-5): DTGVSQNPRHKITKRGQNVTFRCDPISEHNRLYWYRQTLGQGPEFLTYFQNEAQLEKSRLLSDRFSAERPKGSFSTLEIQRTEQGDSAMYLCASSTDSLKGETQYFGPGTRLLVL.

The chain carries TRBV5-1 and TRBJ1-2, with D possibly TRBD1 on 6 matching bases. The ends were cut back, 0 bases at V and 3 bases at J, with 6 bases in the middle. CDR1 is SGHRS, CDR2 YFSETQ, per germline. This CDR3 comprises 13 residues. The DNA of the CDR3 is TGCGCCAGCAGCTTGGACAGGGACTATGGCTACACCTTC. Its translation: CASSLDRDYGYTF. The variable domain in full, with the rest retrieved from reference TRBV5-1 and TRBJ1-2, is KAGVTQTPRYLIKTRGQQVTLSCSPISGHRSVSWYQQTPGQGLQFLFEYFSETQRNKGNFPGRFSGRQFSNSRSEMNVSTLELGDSALYLCASSLDRDYGYTFGSGTRLTVV.

V is TRBV7-2 and J is TRBJ2-5, with 7 bases aligning to TRBD2. V lost 5 bases to trimming and J lost 2 bases; unmatched junction nucleotides: 5. This CDR3 contains 14 residues. Looked up from germline, CDR1 is SGHTA and CDR2 is FQGNSA. CDR3 in amino acids: CASSGGGNQETQYF. As DNA, the CDR3 is TGTGCCAGCAGCGGCGGGGGAAATCAAGAGACCCAGTACTTC.

The table lists this clone with a count of one. V gene TRBV5-1 combines with J gene TRBJ2-7; 9 bases agree with TRBD1. J lost 0 bases, V lost 4 bases, and 5 bases had no gene match. Germline lookup yields CDR1 SGHRS and CDR2 YFSETQ. The CDR3 covers 15 residues. CDR3: CASSRDRASSYEQYF. CDR3 DNA: TGCGCCAGCAGCCGGGACAGGGCTTCCTCCTACGAGCAGTACTTC.

The chain joins TRBV6-6 to TRBJ1-5; D is unresolved. The ends were cut back, 9 bases at V and 0 bases at J, with 9 bases in the middle. Germline V lookup: CDR1 MNHNY, CDR2 SVGAGI (reference sequence). CDR3 size: 13 residues. The CDR3 here is CARLSYSNQPQHF. The CDR3 DNA follows: TGTGCCAGACTGAGCTATAGCAATCAGCCCCAGCATTTT.

This chain links TRBV4-3 with TRBJ1-1, with D unresolved. Trimming cost V 0 bases and J 3 bases, with 11 bases left between them. Germline assignment: CDR1 LGHNA and CDR2 YSLEER. CDR3 size: 15 residues. The CDR3 loop is CASSQEPGWDTEAFF. CDR3 bases: TGCGCCAGCAGCCAAGAGCCGGGGTGGGACACTGAAGCTTTCTTT.